This T cell receptor (beta chain) was retrieved from a study of OX40 agonist ivuxolimab in advanced cancers. About the study: The eligibility criteria allowed prior anti-PD-1, anti-PD-L1 or anti-CTLA-4 therapy, and 30% to 40% had some. General study points: Also present in some nonresponders was a low level of normalized T-cell clonal expansion.

The CDR3 consists of 12 residues. V was trimmed by 3 bases and J by 5 bases, leaving 5 bases between them. The germline CDR1 and CDR2 sequences are SGHTS and YDEGEE. Note on this clone: The antigen is not known.

Sequenced by immunoSEQ multiplex PCR; TCRdb stores in-frame clones only, minus some. The sample lists tens of thousands of clones; about nine tenths were seen once. The chain employs TRBV5-8 and TRBJ2-2; D is uncertain. The sequencing here drew on CD4+ or CD8+ T cells sorted from blood, taken in a trial of the OX40 agonist ivuxolimab. The TCR sequence derives from an adult with an advanced solid tumor such as melanoma, head and neck, liver or kidney cancer. CDR3 sequence reads: CASSSWTGELFF. Here the CDR3 DNA reads TGTGCCAGCAGCTCCTGGACCGGGGAGCTGTTTTTT. Looking up the rest from reference TRBV5-8 and TRBJ2-2 gives the full variable domain: EAGVTQSPTHLIKTRGQQATLRCSPISGHTSVYWYQQALGLGLQFLLWYDEGEERNRGNFPPRFSGRQFPNYSSELNVNALELEDSALYLCASSSWTGELFFGEGSRLTVL.